The subject of this entry is one T cell receptor beta chain. The record originates from a study of blood T cell repertoires in COVID-19. Whole-study context: T cells, B-cell-depleted T cells, or PBMCs provided the cDNA or gDNA that served as material.

V shed 6 bases, J shed 2 bases, and the junction held 11 bases outside the gene matches. This CDR3 has 16 amino acids. From germline, CDR1 is ENHRY and CDR2 SYGVKD. In the authors' workflow: Nucleated cell counts were estimated from reference gene primer amplification. The table came from immunoSEQ multiplex PCR; TCRdb's copy has only in-frame clones and leaves some out. That table gives V, J and clone size, and the DNA gave D and trimming. Among around 180,000 clones listed, 86% were seen once. Participants came from roughly 25 US areas, aged roughly 18 to 89 years. Assignment of participants to cohorts was predicated upon participant-reported clinical history.

J is TRBJ2-3 and V is TRBV10-3, with 7 bases identical to TRBD1. The sequence derives from a woman aged 25 to 39 who had recovered from COVID-19. Material for sequencing was PBMCs or T cells enriched from blood (not recorded which). The CDR3, as DNA: TGTGCCATCAGATCCCTCAAGGGGGCCAACACAGATACGCAGTATTTT. Its translation is CAIRSLKGANTDTQYF.